The 20 T cell receptor beta chains below were found in one sample sequenced in a study of blood T cells in healthy people across ages. The use of a sample-barcoded 5' primer and a J-beta primer mix characterized a second PCR of roughly 6 to 11 cycles. TCRdb independently ran MiXCR on the 5' RACE reads; one entry per CDR3 protein. The data contain 1.6 million or so distinct CDR3 sequences, roughly 32% of them singletons. The sequenced material came from blood. The source of these receptors is a woman aged 25 to 39 in good health.

This clonotype showed up just a few times. The gene calls are TRBV5-1 and TRBJ1-2, with D maybe TRBD1 (5 bases). The V and J ends lost 0 bases and 7 bases respectively, with 13 bases between them. CDR1 is SGHRS and CDR2 is YFSETQ in the germline V gene. There are 14 residues in the CDR3. Here the CDR3 reads CASSLEAGISGYTF. CDR3 DNA sequence: TGCGCCAGCAGCTTGGAGGCAGGGATAAGTGGCTACACCTTC.

This sequence joins TRBV6-5 and TRBJ1-4, with D possibly TRBD1 on 5 matching bases. The germline CDR1 and CDR2 sequences are MNHEY and SVGAGI. With 6 bases removed from V and 4 bases from J, the gap between germline ends came to 15 bases. The CDR3 sequence is 15 residues long. CDR3 sequence (DNA): TGTGCCAGCAGCCAAACGGGGCGGGTTAATGAAAAACTGTTTTTT. It translates to CASSQTGRVNEKLFF.

This sequence joins TRBV21-1 and TRBJ2-7; TRBD1, as called in the table, went unchecked against the DNA. TRBV21-1 is a pseudogene locus. The CDR3 length is 16 residues. This CDR3 is CASSSSGTGEFYEQYF. CDR3 coding DNA: TGTGCCAGCAGCTCAAGCGGGACAGGTGAATTCTACGAGCAGTACTTC.

Remarks on this clonotype: The junction differs from germline at one of its ends, possibly a read error. This chain links TRBV3-1 with TRBJ2-1; tentatively, D is TRBD2 (5 bases). The CDR3 runs 15 residues. CDR1 is LGHDT, CDR2 YNNKEL, per germline (reference sequence). The CDR3 nucleotides are TGTGTCAGCAGCCAAGATCTGGCTAGCCCCAATAAGCAGTTCTTC. Its protein product is CVSSQDLASPNKQFF.

This clonotype was counted a few times. The chain recombines TRBV7-3 with TRBJ2-1, with 10 bases lining up with TRBD2. V dropped 5 bases and J dropped 9; count of bases not matched to a gene: 16. Germline V CDR1 and CDR2: SGHTA, FQGTGA. The CDR3 loop spans 17 amino acids. In nucleotides, the CDR3 is TGTGCCAGCAGCCCCGGTCCTAGCGGGAGAAGTGGCGGTGAGCAGTTCTTC. Translation gives CASSPGPSGRSGGEQFF.

The rearrangement links TRBV4-1 to TRBJ1-2; possible D gene TRBD1, 5 bases. V lost 2 bases, J lost 4 bases, and 17 bases lay in between. From germline, CDR1 is MGHRA and CDR2 YSYEKL. The CDR3 covers 16 residues. The CDR3 region has the DNA TGCGCCAGCAGCCAAAACCATCTAAATGGGGGCTATGGCTACACCTTC. As protein: CASSQNHLNGGYGYTF.

This sequence joins TRBV7-8 and TRBJ2-3; D is unresolved. The CDR3 is 14 residues long. Germline lookup yields CDR1 SGHVS and CDR2 FQNEAQ. Trimming removed 5 bases at V and 6 bases at J, with 15 bases between. This CDR3 reads CASSRSGDSDTQYF. As DNA, the CDR3 is TGTGCCAGCAGCCGTTCGGGTGATTCGGATACGCAGTATTTT.

V usage is TRBV11-2 and J usage is TRBJ2-7, with D uncertain. The CDR3 contains 12 residues. V was clipped by 5 bases and J by 2 bases, with 7 bases between them. Germline assignment: CDR1 SGHAT and CDR2 FQNNGV. The chain's CDR3 is CASSAQTYEQYF. The CDR3 DNA reads TGTGCCAGCAGCGCCCAAACCTACGAGCAGTACTTC.

The chain joins TRBV20-1 to TRBJ2-1; D might be TRBD1 (9 bases). Germline assignment: CDR1 DFQATT and CDR2 SNEGSKA (reference sequence). This CDR3 contains 20 residues. Deletions cut 3 bases from V and 6 bases from J, with 33 bases between. The DNA for the CDR3 is TGCAGTGCTAGTCACAGGGGGCCTTGGCGGGAGGCGTTGGTTCCCAATGAGCAGTTCTTC. As protein: CSASHRGPWREALVPNEQFF.

V usage is TRBV4-2 and J usage is TRBJ1-4, with 8 bases that match TRBD1. The CDR3 runs 15 residues. J gave up 8 bases and V 2 bases, and 7 bases lay outside the gene matches. CDR1 is LGHNA, CDR2 YNFKEQ, per germline. The CDR3 spells CASSQNDRGGEKLFF. For the CDR3, the DNA is TGTGCCAGCAGCCAAAACGACAGGGGCGGCGAAAAACTGTTTTTT.

There are a few counts of this clonotype. The J gene is TRBJ2-7, the V gene TRBV7-9; possible D gene TRBD1, 5 bases. The CDR3 sequence is 15 residues long. The ends were cut back, 1 base at V and 2 bases at J, with 12 bases in the middle. Germline loops: CDR1 SEHNR, CDR2 FQNEAQ (reference sequence). DNA for the CDR3: TGTGCCAGCAGCTTAGAGTCAGGGTTTACCTACGAGCAGTACTTC. Translating gives CASSLESGFTYEQYF.

V gene TRBV9 combines with J gene TRBJ1-1, with D tentatively TRBD1 (5 bases). The CDR3 contains 15 residues. Germline V gene sequence: CDR1 SGDLS, CDR2 YYNGEE. The ends were cut back, 2 bases at V and 5 bases at J, with 16 bases in the middle. DNA for the CDR3: TGTGCCAGCAGCGTCGGGGGAGGGCGCGGGACTGAAGCTTTCTTT. This encodes CASSVGGGRGTEAFF. Drawing the rest from reference TRBV9 and TRBJ1-1, the complete variable domain is DSGVTQTPKHLITATGQRVTLRCSPRSGDLSVYWYQQSLDQGLQFLIQYYNGEERAKGNILERFSAQQFPDLHSELNLSSLELGDSALYFCASSVGGGRGTEAFFGQGTRLTVV.

The rearrangement links TRBV6-2 or TRBV6-3 to TRBJ1-1; the D gene is possibly TRBD1 (6 bases). The CDR3 sequence is 16 residues long. Germline assignment: CDR1 MNHEY and CDR2 SVGEGT. Trimming removed 2 bases at V and 3 bases at J, with 16 bases between. The CDR3 bases are TGTGCCAGCAGTTACAACAGGGTAACGGGGTACACTGAAGCTTTCTTT. It translates to CASSYNRVTGYTEAFF.

CDR3 sequence reads: CASSKTEREGAKNIQYF. In DNA form, the CDR3 reads TGTGCCAGCAGCAAAACAGAGCGGGAGGGAGCCAAAAACATTCAGTACTTC. The chain joins TRBV21-1 to TRBJ2-4; the table calls TRBD2, which could not be checked here. TRBV21-1 is assigned pseudogene status. The CDR3 is 17 residues long.

The rearrangement joins TRBV15 to TRBJ2-3; D is possibly TRBD2 (6 bases). Germline-derived CDR1 and CDR2 are LNHNV and YYDKDF (reference sequence). The CDR3 loop spans 18 amino acids. Trimming cost V 0 bases and J 2 bases, with 18 bases left between them. The chain's CDR3 is CATSRDYSRESDTDTQYF. In DNA, the CDR3 is TGTGCCACCAGCAGAGATTATTCCCGGGAGTCTGACACAGATACGCAGTATTTT.

In its sample, this clonotype was seen a few times. The chain is built from TRBV5-1 and TRBJ2-1; no firm D call. CDR3 size: 17 residues. CDR1 is SGHRS, CDR2 YFSETQ, per germline. The V gene lost 2 bases and the J gene lost 6 bases, with 21 bases spanning the gap. This CDR3 is CASSFGLLESWANEQFF. The CDR3 DNA follows: TGCGCCAGCAGCTTCGGCCTTCTAGAGTCTTGGGCCAATGAGCAGTTCTTC.

As for this clonotype: This may arise from a read error, as a much more abundant clone is one base away. The chain links TRBV5-1 to TRBJ2-1; TRBD2 agrees at 8 bases. Germline trimming cut 7 bases from V and 9 bases from J; bases unmatched to any gene: 9. Germline CDR1 is SGHRS and CDR2 is YFSETQ. This CDR3 region has 13 residues. The CDR3 here is CASGPGLGGEQFF. As DNA, the CDR3 is TGCGCCAGCGGCCCGGGACTAGGGGGTGAGCAGTTCTTC. Looking up the rest from reference TRBV5-1 and TRBJ2-1 gives the full variable domain: KAGVTQTPRYLIKTRGQQVTLSCSPISGHRSVSWYQQTPGQGLQFLFEYFSETQRNKGNFPGRFSGRQFSNSRSEMNVSTLELGDSALYLCASGPGLGGEQFFGPGTRLTVL.

As concerns this clonotype: The junction shows a germline mismatch at one end, possibly a read error. The chain carries TRBV28 and TRBJ2-5; D unresolved. The CDR3 runs to 16 residues. The germline gives CDR1 MDHEN, CDR2 SYDVKM. CDR3 coding DNA: TGTACCAGCAGTTCGGGCAGTTCACAGCTCGAAGAGACCCAGTACTTC. Its protein product is CTSSSGSSQLEETQYF.

The rearrangement uses TRBV7-3 and TRBJ2-1; D gene uncertain. The CDR3 runs to 15 residues. The V gene's germline CDR1 is SGHTA and CDR2 FQGTGA. V lost 0 bases to trimming and J lost 0 bases, with 6 bases between them. The CDR3 loop reads CASSLTFSSYNEQFF. In DNA form, the CDR3 reads TGTGCCAGCAGCTTAACGTTTAGCTCCTACAATGAGCAGTTCTTC. Full variable domain (outside the CDR3, taken from reference TRBV7-3 and TRBJ2-1): GAGVSQTPSNKVTEKGKYVELRCDPISGHTALYWYRQSLGQGPEFLIYFQGTGAADDSGLPNDRFFAVRPEGSVSTLKIQRTERGDSAVYLCASSLTFSSYNEQFFGPGTRLTVL.

This chain connects TRBV10-3 to TRBJ1-2; 8 bases align to TRBD1. This CDR3 spans 15 amino acids. The V gene's germline CDR1 is ENHRY and CDR2 SYGVKD. Trimming cost V 5 bases and J 0 bases; bases outside gene matches: 5. The CDR3 DNA reads TGTGCCATCAGTCCGACAGGGGCGTCTAACTATGGCTACACCTTC. Translated, it gives CAISPTGASNYGYTF.